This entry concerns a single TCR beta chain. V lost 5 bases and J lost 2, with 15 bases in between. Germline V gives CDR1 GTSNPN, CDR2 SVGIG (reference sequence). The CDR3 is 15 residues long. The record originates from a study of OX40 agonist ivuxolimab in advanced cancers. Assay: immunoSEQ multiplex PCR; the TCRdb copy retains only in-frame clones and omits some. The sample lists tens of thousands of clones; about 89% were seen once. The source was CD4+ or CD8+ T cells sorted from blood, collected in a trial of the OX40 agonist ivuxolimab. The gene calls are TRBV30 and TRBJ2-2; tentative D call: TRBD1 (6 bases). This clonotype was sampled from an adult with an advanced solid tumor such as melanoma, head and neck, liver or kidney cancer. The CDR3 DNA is TGTGCCTGGGGGGGCAGGGGCGGAAACACCGGGGAGCTGTTTTTT. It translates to CAWGGRGGNTGELFF. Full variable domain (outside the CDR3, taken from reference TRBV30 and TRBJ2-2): SQTIHQWPATLVQPVGSPLSLECTVEGTSNPNLYWYRQAAGRGLQLLFYSVGIGQISSEVPQNLSASRPQDRQFILSSKKLLLSDSGFYLCAWGGRGGNTGELFFGEGSRLTVL.